These T cell receptor beta chains were read from a single sample in a study of blood T cells in healthy people across ages. MiXCR was run by TCRdb on the 5' RACE reads, yielding one entry per CDR3 protein. The sample consists of just over 800,000 distinct CDR3 sequences, less than 80% of them appearing once. Sequencing was performed on blood. These TCRs come from a man younger than 40 in good health. Each CDR3 is given with its conserved first and last residue. A D gene is named only where the DNA matches it firmly. Size is stated for part of the rows, as once, few or many counts, or as a class when the clone is expanded.

d_call	j_call	clone_size	v_call	cdr3_nt	cdr3_aa
NA	TRBJ1-2	NA	TRBV28	TGTGCCAGTCTCAACAGTTTCCTAGGGCGGGACTATGGCTACACCTTC	CASLNSFLGRDYGYTF
NA	TRBJ2-4	NA	TRBV20-1	TGCAGTGCTAGTTCCAAAATAGCCAAAAACATTCAGTACTTC	CSASSKIAKNIQYF
NA	TRBJ2-7	few	TRBV7-2	TGTGCCAGCAGCCCGCTAGGGGCCTCCTACGAGCAGTACTTC	CASSPLGASYEQYF
TRBD1	TRBJ2-7	few	TRBV7-8	TGTGCCAGCAGCACAGGGGTCTCCTACGAGCAGTACTTC	CASSTGVSYEQYF
NA	TRBJ2-7	few	TRBV6-6	TGTGCCAGCAGTTACTCGAATTCGGGGACGGCTCCTTACGAGCAGTACTTC	CASSYSNSGTAPYEQYF
NA	TRBJ2-1	NA	TRBV7-3	TGTGCCAGCAGCCGAATGGGTGGCAGCAACAATGAGCAGTTCTTC	CASSRMGGSNNEQFF
TRBD2	TRBJ2-3	NA	TRBV7-2	TGTGCCAGCAGGCGACTAGCGGGGAGCTCAGATACGCAGTATTTT	CASRRLAGSSDTQYF
NA	TRBJ2-1	NA	TRBV7-2	TGTGCCAGCAGCCCCATGGCAGGGGATGAGCAGTTCTTC	CASSPMAGDEQFF
TRBD2	TRBJ2-2	NA	TRBV4-3	TGCGCCAGCAGCCCCCGACTAGCGGGGACCGGGGAGCTGTTTTTT	CASSPRLAGTGELFF
NA	TRBJ2-5	NA	TRBV4-3	TGCGCCAGCAGCCAAGAGGGGTACGGAGAGACCCAGTACTTC	CASSQEGYGETQYF
TRBD1	TRBJ2-5	few	TRBV3-1	TGTGCCAGCAGCCTTGGGACAGGGAACCGGGAGACCCAGTACTTC	CASSLGTGNRETQYF
TRBD2	TRBJ2-3	NA	TRBV6-5	TGTGCCAGCAGTTCCATCGCTGGGAGGGAAGGAGATACGCAGTATTTT	CASSSIAGREGDTQYF
NA	TRBJ2-5	NA	TRBV12-3/TRBV12-4	TGTGCCAGCAGTTTATGGGTGTCGGAGACCCAGTACTTC	CASSLWVSETQYF
TRBD2	TRBJ2-3	NA	TRBV11-2	TGTGCCAGCAGCTTAAGGGCGGGAGATGGGGATACGCAGTATTTT	CASSLRAGDGDTQYF
NA	TRBJ2-1	NA	TRBV2	TGTGCCAGCAGTGATGAGCTGAATGAGCAGTTCTTC	CASSDELNEQFF
NA	TRBJ1-2	few	TRBV29-1	TGCAGCGCGCAGGGAAGGGAAACCTATGGCTACACCTTC	CSAQGRETYGYTF
TRBD1	TRBJ1-5	once	TRBV6-2/TRBV6-3	TGTGCCAGCAGCATCAGGGGACAGCTCAATCAGCCCCAGCATTTT	CASSIRGQLNQPQHF
NA	TRBJ2-4	NA	TRBV28	TGTGCCAGCAGTCTTTCACAATCTTTAGCCAAAAACATTCAGTACTTC	CASSLSQSLAKNIQYF
TRBD1	TRBJ2-1	few	TRBV7-2	TGTGCCAGCAGCTCTCCCTCCGGGACAGCATCCTACAATGAGCAGTTCTTC	CASSSPSGTASYNEQFF
TRBD1	TRBJ2-1	few	TRBV4-3	TGCGCCAGCAGCCAGATGACAGGGGAGGTCAATGAGCAGTTCTTC	CASSQMTGEVNEQFF
NA	TRBJ1-6	once	TRBV2	TGTGCCAGCAGTGACAGGGGTAGCTCCTATAATTCACCCCTCCACTTT	CASSDRGSSYNSPLHF
TRBD2	TRBJ2-7	NA	TRBV4-2	TGTGCCAGCAGCCAAGATCGTAGCGGGAGTTCCGAGCAGTACTTC	CASSQDRSGSSEQYF
NA	TRBJ1-5	NA	TRBV6-2/TRBV6-3	TGTGCCAGCACAAAGTCGGGCACCAATAGCAATCAGCCCCAGCATTTT	CASTKSGTNSNQPQHF
NA	TRBJ2-6	few	TRBV12-3/TRBV12-4	TGTGCCAGCAGTGAACCGGGACGGAGCTCTGGGGCCAACGTCCTGACTTTC	CASSEPGRSSGANVLTF
TRBD2	TRBJ2-3	few	TRBV5-5	TGTGCCAGCAGCACCGGACTAGCGGATAGCACAGATACGCAGTATTTT	CASSTGLADSTDTQYF
TRBD2	TRBJ2-5	few	TRBV6-6	TGTGCCAGCAGTTACACCGGGACTAGCGGGCTAGAGCAGTACTTC	CASSYTGTSGLEQYF
TRBD2	TRBJ2-1	NA	TRBV4-2	TGTGCCAGCAGCCGGATCGGGACTAGCGGGGGGGCATCAAATGAGCAGTTCTTC	CASSRIGTSGGASNEQFF
TRBD1	TRBJ1-2	NA	TRBV4-2	TGTGCCAGCAGGGTTGCTCCATTGGGACAGAGCTATGGCTACACCTTC	CASRVAPLGQSYGYTF
TRBD1	TRBJ1-1	NA	TRBV7-9	TGTGCCAGCAGCCAGAGACAGGGGACGAACACTGAAGCTTTCTTT	CASSQRQGTNTEAFF
NA	TRBJ2-7	NA	TRBV12-3/TRBV12-4	TGTGCCAGCAGGAGAGGGGTACGGGCCTACGAGCAGTACTTC	CASRRGVRAYEQYF
NA	TRBJ2-7	NA	TRBV28	TGTGCCAGCAGCCATCTGAAGTCGTACGAGCAGTACTTC	CASSHLKSYEQYF
TRBD2	TRBJ2-5	NA	TRBV7-2	TGTGCCAGCAGCAAAGGACTAGCGAGCGAGACCCAGTACTTC	CASSKGLASETQYF
NA	TRBJ2-5	NA	TRBV3-1	TGTGCCAGCAGCCAATCGGAGGGACAGACCCAAGAGACCCAGTACTTC	CASSQSEGQTQETQYF
TRBD1	TRBJ1-1	NA	TRBV5-1	TGCGCCAGCAGCTTTGGGGCAGGGGGGAACACTGAAGCTTTCTTT	CASSFGAGGNTEAFF
NA	TRBJ2-6	many	TRBV29-1	TGCAGCGTTGTAGGGTCAGGCTCTGGGGCCAACGTCCTGACTTTC	CSVVGSGSGANVLTF
TRBD2	TRBJ2-7	NA	TRBV30	TGTGCCTGGAGTGTGGGGGGGGTCGCCTACGAGCAGTACTTC	CAWSVGGVAYEQYF
NA	TRBJ2-1	once	TRBV7-2	TGTGCCAGCAGCGCTTATCGCTCCTACAATGAGCAGTTCTTC	CASSAYRSYNEQFF
NA	TRBJ2-3	NA	TRBV29-1	TGCAGCGTTGGTATCCAGGATACGCAGTATTTT	CSVGIQDTQYF
NA	TRBJ2-1	NA	TRBV27	TGTGCCAGCAGTATTGGGCGGCAGCAGTTCTTC	CASSIGRQQFF
NA	TRBJ1-2	NA	TRBV7-9	TGTGCCAGCAGCCCAAGGTCGGGCCCGACACAAGCTAACTATGGCTACACCTTC	CASSPRSGPTQANYGYTF
TRBD2	TRBJ2-7	NA	TRBV3-1	TGTGCCAGCAGCCTAGAGTTGGGACTAGCGGCATACGAGCAGTACTTC	CASSLELGLAAYEQYF
NA	TRBJ1-5	NA	TRBV6-5	TGTGCCAGCAGTGATTCGGATAGCAATCAGCCCCAGCATTTT	CASSDSDSNQPQHF
TRBD2	TRBJ2-7	few	TRBV10-3	TGTGCCATCAGTGAGAGGGGAGGGGCACCTTACGAGCAGTACTTC	CAISERGGAPYEQYF
NA	TRBJ2-4	NA	TRBV6-1	TGTGCCAGCCGACAGGGAGGATACATTCAGTACTTC	CASRQGGYIQYF
NA	TRBJ1-2	few	TRBV20-1	TGCAGTGTTGAGGGCAGCCAAGGGGGCTACACCTTC	CSVEGSQGGYTF